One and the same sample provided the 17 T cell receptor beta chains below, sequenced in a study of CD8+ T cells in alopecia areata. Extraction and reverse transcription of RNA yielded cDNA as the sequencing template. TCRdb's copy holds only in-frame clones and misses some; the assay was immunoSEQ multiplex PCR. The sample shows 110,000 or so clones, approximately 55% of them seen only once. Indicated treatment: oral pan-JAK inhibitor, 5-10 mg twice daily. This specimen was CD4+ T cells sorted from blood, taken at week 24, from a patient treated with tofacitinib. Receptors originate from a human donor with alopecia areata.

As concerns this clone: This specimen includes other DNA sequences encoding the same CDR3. In DNA form, the CDR3 reads TGTGCTAGTGGTTTAGGCTACGAGCAGTACTTC. Residues: CASGLGYEQYF. The chain carries TRBV12-5 and TRBJ2-7; D call uncertain. The CDR3 contains 11 residues. Germline V gives CDR1 LGHNT, CDR2 FRNRAP. With 3 bases removed from V and 3 bases from J, the gap between germline ends came to 3 bases.

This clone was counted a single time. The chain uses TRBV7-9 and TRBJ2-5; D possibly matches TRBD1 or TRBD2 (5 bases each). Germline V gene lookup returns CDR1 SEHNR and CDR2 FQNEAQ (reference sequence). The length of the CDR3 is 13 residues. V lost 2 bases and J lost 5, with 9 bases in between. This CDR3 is CASSLPGDETQYF. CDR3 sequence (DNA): TGTGCCAGCAGCTTACCCGGGGACGAGACCCAGTACTTC.

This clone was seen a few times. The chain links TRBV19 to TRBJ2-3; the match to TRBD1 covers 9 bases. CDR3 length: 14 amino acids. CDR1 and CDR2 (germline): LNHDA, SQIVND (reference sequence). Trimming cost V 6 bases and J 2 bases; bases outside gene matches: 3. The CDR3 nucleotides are TGTGCCAGTAGCTTACAGGGGGCCACAGATACGCAGTATTTT. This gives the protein CASSLQGATDTQYF.

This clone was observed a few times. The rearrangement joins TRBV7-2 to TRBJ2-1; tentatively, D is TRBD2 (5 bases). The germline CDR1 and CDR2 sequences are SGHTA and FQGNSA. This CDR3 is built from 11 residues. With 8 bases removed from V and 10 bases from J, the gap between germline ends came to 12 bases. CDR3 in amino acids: CASHARGEQFF. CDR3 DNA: TGTGCCAGCCACGCCCGAGGGGAGCAGTTCTTC.

CDR3 loop: CASTRVRGPNEQYF. The CDR3 nucleotides read TGTGCCAGCACCCGAGTGCGGGGCCCCAACGAGCAGTACTTC. The V and J genes are TRBV2 and TRBJ2-7; tentative D call: TRBD2 (6 bases). Trimming stripped 7 bases from V and 5 bases from J, with 18 bases between. Germline assignment: CDR1 SNHLY and CDR2 FYNNEI. This CDR3 is 14 amino acids long. The complete variable domain, with remaining parts taken from reference TRBV2 and TRBJ2-7, reads EPEVTQTPSHQVTQMGQEVILRCVPISNHLYFYWYRQILGQKVEFLVSFYNNEISEKSEIFDDQFSVERPDGSNFTLKIRSTKLEDSAMYFCASTRVRGPNEQYFGPGTRLTVT.

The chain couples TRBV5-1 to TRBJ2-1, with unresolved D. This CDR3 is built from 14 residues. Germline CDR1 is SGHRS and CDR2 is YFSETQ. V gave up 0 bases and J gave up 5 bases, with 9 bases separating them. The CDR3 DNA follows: TGCGCCAGCAGCTTGGCCCCCGCGAACAATGAGCAGTTCTTC. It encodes CASSLAPANNEQFF.

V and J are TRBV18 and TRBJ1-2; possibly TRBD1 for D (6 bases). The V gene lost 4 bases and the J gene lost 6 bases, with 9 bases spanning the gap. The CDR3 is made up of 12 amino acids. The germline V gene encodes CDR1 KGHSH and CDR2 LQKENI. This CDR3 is CASSQNRDGYTF. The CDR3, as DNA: TGTGCCAGCTCACAAAACAGGGATGGCTACACCTTC.

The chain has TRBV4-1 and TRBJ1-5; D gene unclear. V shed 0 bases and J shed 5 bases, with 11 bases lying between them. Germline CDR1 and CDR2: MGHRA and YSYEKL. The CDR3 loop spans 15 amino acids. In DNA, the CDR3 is TGCGCCAGCAGCCAAGACGAGGCATTGCATCAGCCCCAGCATTTT. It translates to CASSQDEALHQPQHF.

In DNA, the CDR3 is TGTGCCAGCAGCCCCCAGTGGGGCACAGATACGCAGTATTTT. This gives the protein CASSPQWGTDTQYF. The V call is TRBV7-2, the J call TRBJ2-3; D not certain. V was shortened by 5 bases and J by 1 base, with 10 bases between the two germline ends. The CDR3 totals 14 residues. Germline V gives CDR1 SGHTA, CDR2 FQGNSA.

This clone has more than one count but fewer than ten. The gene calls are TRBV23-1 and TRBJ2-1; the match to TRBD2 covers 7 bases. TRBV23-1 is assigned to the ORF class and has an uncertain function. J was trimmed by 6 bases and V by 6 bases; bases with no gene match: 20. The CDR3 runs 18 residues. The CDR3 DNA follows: TGCGCCAGCAGACCAAGCAAAAAACTAGCGTCAACTTCCAATGAGCAGTTCTTC. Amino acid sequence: CASRPSKKLASTSNEQFF.

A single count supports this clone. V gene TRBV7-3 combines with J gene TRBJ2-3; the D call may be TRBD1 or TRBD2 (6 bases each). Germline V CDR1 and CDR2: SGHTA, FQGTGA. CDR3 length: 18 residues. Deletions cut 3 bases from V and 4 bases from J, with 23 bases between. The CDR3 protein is CASSFTPPQGLPADTQYF. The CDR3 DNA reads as TGTGCCAGCAGCTTTACCCCCCCACAGGGACTGCCGGCAGATACGCAGTATTTT.

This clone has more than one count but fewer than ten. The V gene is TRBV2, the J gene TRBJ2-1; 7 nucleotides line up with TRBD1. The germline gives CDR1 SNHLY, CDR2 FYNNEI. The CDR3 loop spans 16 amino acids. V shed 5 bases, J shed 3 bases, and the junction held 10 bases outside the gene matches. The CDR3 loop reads CASSKTGTDYYNEQFF. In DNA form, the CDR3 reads TGTGCCAGCAGTAAGACCGGGACAGATTACTACAATGAGCAGTTCTTC. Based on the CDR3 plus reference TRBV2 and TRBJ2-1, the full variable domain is EPEVTQTPSHQVTQMGQEVILRCVPISNHLYFYWYRQILGQKVEFLVSFYNNEISEKSEIFDDQFSVERPDGSNFTLKIRSTKLEDSAMYFCASSKTGTDYYNEQFFGPGTRLTVL.

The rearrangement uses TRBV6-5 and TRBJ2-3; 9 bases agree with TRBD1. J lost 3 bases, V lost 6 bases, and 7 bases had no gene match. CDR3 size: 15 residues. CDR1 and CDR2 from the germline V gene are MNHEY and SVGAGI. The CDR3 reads CASSHGGTGTDTQYF. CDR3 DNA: TGTGCCAGCAGCCACGGGGGGACAGGGACAGATACGCAGTATTTT.

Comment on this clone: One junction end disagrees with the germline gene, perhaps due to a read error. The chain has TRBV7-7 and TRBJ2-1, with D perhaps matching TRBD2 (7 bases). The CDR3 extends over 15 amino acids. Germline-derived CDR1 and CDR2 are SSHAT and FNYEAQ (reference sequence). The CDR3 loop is CASSATGGYNNEQFF. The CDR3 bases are TGTGCTAGCAGCGCCACGGGGGGCTACAACAATGAGCAGTTCTTC.

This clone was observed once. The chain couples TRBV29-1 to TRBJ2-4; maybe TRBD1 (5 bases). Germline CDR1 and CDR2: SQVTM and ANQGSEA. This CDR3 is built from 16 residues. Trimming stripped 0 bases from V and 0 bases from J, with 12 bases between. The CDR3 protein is CSVEDRDRLAKNIQYF. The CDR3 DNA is TGCAGCGTTGAAGATCGCGACAGATTAGCCAAAAACATTCAGTACTTC.

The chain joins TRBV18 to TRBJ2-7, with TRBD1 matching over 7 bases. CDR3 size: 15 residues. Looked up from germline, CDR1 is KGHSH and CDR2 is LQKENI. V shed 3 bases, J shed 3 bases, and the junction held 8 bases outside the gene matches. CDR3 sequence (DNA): TGTGCCAGCTCACCGAGTCGGGACAGTCTCTACGAGCAGTACTTC. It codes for CASSPSRDSLYEQYF.

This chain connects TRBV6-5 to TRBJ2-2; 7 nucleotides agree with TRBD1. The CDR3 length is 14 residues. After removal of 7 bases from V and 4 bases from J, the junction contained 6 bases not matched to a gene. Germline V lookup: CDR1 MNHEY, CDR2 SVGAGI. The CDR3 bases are TGTGCCAGCACCCGACAGGGTTCCACCGGGGAGCTGTTTTTT. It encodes CASTRQGSTGELFF.